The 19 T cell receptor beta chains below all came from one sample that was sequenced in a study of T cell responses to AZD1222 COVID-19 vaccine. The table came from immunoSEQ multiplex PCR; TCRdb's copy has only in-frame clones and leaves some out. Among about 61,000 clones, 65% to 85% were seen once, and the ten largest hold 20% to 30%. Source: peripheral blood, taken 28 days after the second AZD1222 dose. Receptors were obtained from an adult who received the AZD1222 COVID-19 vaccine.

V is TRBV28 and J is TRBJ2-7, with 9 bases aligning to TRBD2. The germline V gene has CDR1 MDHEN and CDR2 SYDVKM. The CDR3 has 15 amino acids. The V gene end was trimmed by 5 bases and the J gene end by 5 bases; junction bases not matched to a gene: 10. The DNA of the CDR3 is TGTGCCAGCAGTACGGGACTAGCCGCGTACGACGAGCAGTACTTC. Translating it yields CASSTGLAAYDEQYF.

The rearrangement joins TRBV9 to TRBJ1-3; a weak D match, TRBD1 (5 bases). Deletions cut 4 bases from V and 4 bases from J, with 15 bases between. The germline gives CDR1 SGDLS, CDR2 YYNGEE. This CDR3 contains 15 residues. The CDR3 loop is CASSPHGGSGNTIYF. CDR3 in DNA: TGTGCCAGCAGCCCACACGGGGGGAGCGGAAACACCATATATTTT.

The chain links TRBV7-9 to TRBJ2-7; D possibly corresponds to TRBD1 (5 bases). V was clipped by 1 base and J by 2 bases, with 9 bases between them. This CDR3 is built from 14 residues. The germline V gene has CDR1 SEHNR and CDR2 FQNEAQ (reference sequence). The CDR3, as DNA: TGTGCCAGCAGCTTAGATCAGGGTCCCTACGAGCAGTACTTC. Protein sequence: CASSLDQGPYEQYF.

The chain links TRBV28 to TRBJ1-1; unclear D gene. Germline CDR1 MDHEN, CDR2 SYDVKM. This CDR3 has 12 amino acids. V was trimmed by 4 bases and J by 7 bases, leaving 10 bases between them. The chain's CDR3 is CASSSGSLEAFF. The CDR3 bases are TGTGCCAGCAGTTCCGGATCCCTTGAAGCTTTCTTT.

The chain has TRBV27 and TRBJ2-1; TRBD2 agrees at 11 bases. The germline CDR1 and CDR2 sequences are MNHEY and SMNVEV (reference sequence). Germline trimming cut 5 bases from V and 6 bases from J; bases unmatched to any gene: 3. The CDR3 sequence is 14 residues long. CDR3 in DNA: TGTGCCAGCAGTCTAGGACTAGCGGGCAATGAGCAGTTCTTC. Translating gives CASSLGLAGNEQFF.

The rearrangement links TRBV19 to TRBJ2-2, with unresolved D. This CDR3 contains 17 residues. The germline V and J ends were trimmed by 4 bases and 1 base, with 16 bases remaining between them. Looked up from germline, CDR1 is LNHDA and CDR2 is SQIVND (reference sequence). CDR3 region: CASSRSVWMVNTGELFF. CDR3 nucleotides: TGTGCCAGTAGTAGGTCAGTGTGGATGGTGAACACCGGGGAGCTGTTTTTT.

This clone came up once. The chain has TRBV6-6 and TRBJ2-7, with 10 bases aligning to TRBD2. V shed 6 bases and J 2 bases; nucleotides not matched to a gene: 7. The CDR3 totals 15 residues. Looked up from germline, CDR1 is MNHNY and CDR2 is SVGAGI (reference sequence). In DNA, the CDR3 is TGTGCCAGCAGCAAGGGACTAGCGTCTACCTACGAGCAGTACTTC. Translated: CASSKGLASTYEQYF.

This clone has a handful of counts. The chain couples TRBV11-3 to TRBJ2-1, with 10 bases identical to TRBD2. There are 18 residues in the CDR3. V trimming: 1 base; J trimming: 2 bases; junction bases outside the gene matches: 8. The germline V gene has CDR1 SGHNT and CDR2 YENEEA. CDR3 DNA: TGTGCCAGCAGCTTAGGATCTAGCGGGAGTTGGACCTACAATGAGCAGTTCTTC. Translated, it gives CASSLGSSGSWTYNEQFF.

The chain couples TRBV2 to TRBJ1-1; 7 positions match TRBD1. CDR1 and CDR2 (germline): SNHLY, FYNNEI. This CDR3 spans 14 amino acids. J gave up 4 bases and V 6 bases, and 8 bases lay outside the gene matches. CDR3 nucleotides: TGTGCCAGCAGAACAGGGGTGGTAATCACTGAAGCTTTCTTT. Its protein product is CASRTGVVITEAFF.

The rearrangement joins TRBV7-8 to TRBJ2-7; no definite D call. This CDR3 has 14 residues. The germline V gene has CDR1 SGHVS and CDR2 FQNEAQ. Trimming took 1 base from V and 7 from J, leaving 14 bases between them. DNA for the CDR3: TGTGCCAGCAGCTTAGGCAGGATACCCCGAGAGCAGTACTTC. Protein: CASSLGRIPREQYF.

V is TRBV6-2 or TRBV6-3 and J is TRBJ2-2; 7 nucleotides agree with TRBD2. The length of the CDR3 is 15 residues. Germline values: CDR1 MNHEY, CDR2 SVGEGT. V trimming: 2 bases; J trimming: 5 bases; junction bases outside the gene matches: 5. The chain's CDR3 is CASSYTTGGTGELFF. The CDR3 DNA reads TGTGCCAGCAGTTACACCACGGGGGGAACCGGGGAGCTGTTTTTT.

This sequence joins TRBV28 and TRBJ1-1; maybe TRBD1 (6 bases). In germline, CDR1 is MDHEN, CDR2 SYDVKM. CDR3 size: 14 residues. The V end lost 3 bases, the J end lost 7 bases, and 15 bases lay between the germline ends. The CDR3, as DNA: TGTGCCAGCAGTTTTAGAGGGGGATGGGGTGAAGCTTTCTTT. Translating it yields CASSFRGGWGEAFF.

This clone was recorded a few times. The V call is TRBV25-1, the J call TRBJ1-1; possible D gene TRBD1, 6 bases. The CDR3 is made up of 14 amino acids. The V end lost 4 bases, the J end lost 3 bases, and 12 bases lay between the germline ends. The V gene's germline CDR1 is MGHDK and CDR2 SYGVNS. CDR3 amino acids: CASSGIGGDTEAFF. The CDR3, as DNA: TGTGCCAGCAGTGGAATTGGGGGCGACACTGAAGCTTTCTTT. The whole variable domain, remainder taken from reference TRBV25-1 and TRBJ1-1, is EADIYQTPRYLVIGTGKKITLECSQTMGHDKMYWYQQDPGMELHLIHYSYGVNSTEKGDLSSESTVSRIRTEHFPLTLESARPSHTSQYLCASSGIGGDTEAFFGQGTRLTVV.

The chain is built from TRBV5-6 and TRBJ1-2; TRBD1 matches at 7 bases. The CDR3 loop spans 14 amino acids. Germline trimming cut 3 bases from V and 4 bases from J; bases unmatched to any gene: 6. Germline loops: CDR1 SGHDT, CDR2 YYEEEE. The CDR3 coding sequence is TGTGCCAGCAGCTCGGGAACAGGGGCCTATGGCTACACCTTC. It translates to CASSSGTGAYGYTF.

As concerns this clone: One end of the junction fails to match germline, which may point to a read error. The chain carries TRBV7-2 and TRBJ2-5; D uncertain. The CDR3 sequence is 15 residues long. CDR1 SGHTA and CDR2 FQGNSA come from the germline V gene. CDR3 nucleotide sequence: TGTGCCAGCAGCCTCAAGCAGACCACCCAAGGGACCCAGTACTTC. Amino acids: CASSLKQTTQGTQYF.

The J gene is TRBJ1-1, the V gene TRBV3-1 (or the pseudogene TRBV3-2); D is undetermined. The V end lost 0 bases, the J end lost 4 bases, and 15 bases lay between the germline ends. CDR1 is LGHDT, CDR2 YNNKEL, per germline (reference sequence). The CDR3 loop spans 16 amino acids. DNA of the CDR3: TGTGCCAGCAGCCAAGATCTGGTTCAGTCGGGCACTGAAGCTTTCTTT. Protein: CASSQDLVQSGTEAFF.

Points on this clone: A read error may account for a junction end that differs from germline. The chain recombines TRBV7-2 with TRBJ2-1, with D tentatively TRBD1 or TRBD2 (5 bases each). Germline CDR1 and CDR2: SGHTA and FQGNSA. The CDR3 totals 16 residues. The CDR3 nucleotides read TGTGCCAGCAGCTTAGGGGGGTACAGCTCCCACAATGAGCAGTTCTTC. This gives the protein CASSLGGYSSHNEQFF. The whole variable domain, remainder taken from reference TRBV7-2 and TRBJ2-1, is GAGVSQSPSNKVTEKGKDVELRCDPISGHTALYWYRQSLGQGLEFLIYFQGNSAPDKSGLPSDRFSAERTGGSVSTLTIQRTQQEDSAVYLCASSLGGYSSHNEQFFGPGTRLTVL.

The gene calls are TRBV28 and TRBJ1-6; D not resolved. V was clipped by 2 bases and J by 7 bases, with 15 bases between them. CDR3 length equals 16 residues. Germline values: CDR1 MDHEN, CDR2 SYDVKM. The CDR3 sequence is CASSLIHAVGNSPLHF. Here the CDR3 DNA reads TGTGCCAGCAGTTTAATCCATGCGGTTGGGAATTCACCCCTCCACTTT. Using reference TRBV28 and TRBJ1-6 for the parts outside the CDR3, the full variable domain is DVKVTQSSRYLVKRTGEKVFLECVQDMDHENMFWYRQDPGLGLRLIYFSYDVKMKEKGDIPEGYSVSREKKERFSLILESASTNQTSMYLCASSLIHAVGNSPLHFGNGTRLTVT.

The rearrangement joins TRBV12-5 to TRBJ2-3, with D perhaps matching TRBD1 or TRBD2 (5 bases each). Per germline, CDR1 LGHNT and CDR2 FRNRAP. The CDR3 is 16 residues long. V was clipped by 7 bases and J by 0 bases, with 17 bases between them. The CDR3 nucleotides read TGTGCTAGTGCCCCCCCGGGGCGGAGGAGCACAGATACGCAGTATTTT. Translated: CASAPPGRRSTDTQYF.